The entry that follows covers one TCR beta chain sequence. About 39,000 genome equivalents of blood DNA were amplified for TRB. TRB rearrangements were amplified by touch-down multiplex PCR with mixed TRB-A/B primers. TCRdb reprocessed the multiplex PCR reads, with one entry per CDR3 protein and no DNA. This sample's clone table lists around 8,000 distinct CDR3 sequences. This CDR3 has 16 residues. CDR1 and CDR2 (germline): KGHSH, LQKENI. This specimen comes from a study of T cell clusters in autoimmune cytopenias. The clonotype comes from a human donor with an autoimmune cytopenia or autoimmune hepatitis (not recorded which). V is TRBV18 and J is TRBJ2-7; TCRdb names TRBD2, which stays unverified in the absence of DNA. The material sequenced was peripheral blood. The CDR3 protein is CASSRVRGSGSYEQYF.